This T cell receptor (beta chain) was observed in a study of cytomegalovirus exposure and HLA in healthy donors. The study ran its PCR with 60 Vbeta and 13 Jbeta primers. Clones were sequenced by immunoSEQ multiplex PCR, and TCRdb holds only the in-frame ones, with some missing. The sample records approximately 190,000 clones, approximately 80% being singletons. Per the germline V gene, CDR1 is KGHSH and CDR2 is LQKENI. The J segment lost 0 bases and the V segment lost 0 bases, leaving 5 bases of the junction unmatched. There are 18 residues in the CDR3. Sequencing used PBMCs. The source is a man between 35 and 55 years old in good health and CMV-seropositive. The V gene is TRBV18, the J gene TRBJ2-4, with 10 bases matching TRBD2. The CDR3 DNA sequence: TGTGCCAGCTCACCACCAACTAGCGGGGCGCTAGCCAAAAACATTCAGTACTTC. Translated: CASSPPTSGALAKNIQYF.